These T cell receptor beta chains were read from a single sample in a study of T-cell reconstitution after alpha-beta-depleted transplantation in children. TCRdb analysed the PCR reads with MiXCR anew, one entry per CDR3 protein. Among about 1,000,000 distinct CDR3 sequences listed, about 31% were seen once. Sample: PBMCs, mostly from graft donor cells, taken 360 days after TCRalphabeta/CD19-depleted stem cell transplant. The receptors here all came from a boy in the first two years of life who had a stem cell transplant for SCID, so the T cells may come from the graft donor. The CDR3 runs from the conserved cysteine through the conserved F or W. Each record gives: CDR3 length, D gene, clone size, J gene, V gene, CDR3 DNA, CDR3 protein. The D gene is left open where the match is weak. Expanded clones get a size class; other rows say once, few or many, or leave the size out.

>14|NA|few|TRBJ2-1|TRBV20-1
TGCAGTGCTATTGGTGGGGGGGCCAGGTATGAGCAGTTCTTC
CSAIGGGARYEQFF
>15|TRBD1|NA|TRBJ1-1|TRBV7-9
TGTGCCAGCAGCTTCGGTGGGACAGCAGGGACTGAAGCTTTCTTT
CASSFGGTAGTEAFF
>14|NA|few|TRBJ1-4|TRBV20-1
TGCAGTGCTAGAGTGCTGGGCTTACGTGAAAAACTGTTTTTT
CSARVLGLREKLFF
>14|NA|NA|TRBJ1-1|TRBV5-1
TGCGCCAGCAGCTTGACAGCCCGGAACACTGAAGCTTTCTTT
CASSLTARNTEAFF
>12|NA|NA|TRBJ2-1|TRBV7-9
TGTGCCAGCGCGATGGGGGGCAGTCAGCAGTTCTTC
CASAMGGSQQFF
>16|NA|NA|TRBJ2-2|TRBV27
TGTGCCAGCAGTACACACCGGGACGGGAACACCGGGGAGCTGTTTTTT
CASSTHRDGNTGELFF
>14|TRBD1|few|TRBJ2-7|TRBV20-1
TGCAGTGCTAGATGGACAGGGTGGTCATCCGAGCAGTACTTC
CSARWTGWSSEQYF
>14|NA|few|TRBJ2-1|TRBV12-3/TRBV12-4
TGTGCCAGCAGTTTATCGATTACCATCAATGAGCAGTTCTTC
CASSLSITINEQFF
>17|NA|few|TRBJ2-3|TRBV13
TGTGCCAGCAGCCCAATGCGGAGAGGGGGGCGGACAGATACGCAGTATTTT
CASSPMRRGGRTDTQYF
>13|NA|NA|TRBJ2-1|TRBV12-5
TGTGCTAGTGGTCTACCCCCTTACAATGAGCAGTTCTTC
CASGLPPYNEQFF
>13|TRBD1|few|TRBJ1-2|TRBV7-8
TGTGCCAGCAGCTACCGACAGGGGAATGGCTACACCTTC
CASSYRQGNGYTF
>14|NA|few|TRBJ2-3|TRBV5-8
TGTGCCAGCAGCTTGGAAAGAAACTGGGGTACGCAGTATTTT
CASSLERNWGTQYF
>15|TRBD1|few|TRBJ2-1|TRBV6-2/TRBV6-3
TGTGCCAGCAGCGAATCAGGACAGGGGGCGAATGAGCAGTTCTTC
CASSESGQGANEQFF
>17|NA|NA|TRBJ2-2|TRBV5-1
TGCGCCAGCAGCTTACGACAGGAATCCCTGAACACCGGGGAGCTGTTTTTT
CASSLRQESLNTGELFF
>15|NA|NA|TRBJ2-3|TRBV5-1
TGCGCCAGCAGCCACGGGGGGACAGTCGCAGATACGCAGTATTTT
CASSHGGTVADTQYF
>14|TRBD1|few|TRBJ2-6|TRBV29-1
TGCAGCGCTCGACAGGGAGCTGGGGCCAACGTCCTGACTTTC
CSARQGAGANVLTF
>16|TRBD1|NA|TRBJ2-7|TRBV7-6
TGCGCCAGCAGCTTGGCCGGGACAGGGAGCTCCTACGAGCAGTACTTC
CASSLAGTGSSYEQYF
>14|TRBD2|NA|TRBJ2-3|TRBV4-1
TGCGCCAGCAGCCAAGAGCGGGGGTGGGATACGCAGTATTTT
CASSQERGWDTQYF
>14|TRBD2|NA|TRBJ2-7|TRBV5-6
TGTGCCAGCAGCTTCAGGAGCGGGGGTTACGAGCAGTACTTC
CASSFRSGGYEQYF
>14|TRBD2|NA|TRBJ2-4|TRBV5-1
TGCGCCAGCAGCTTGGCGACTAGCTCCGGCATTCAGTACTTC
CASSLATSSGIQYF
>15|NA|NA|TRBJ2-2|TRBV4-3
TGCGCCAGCAGCCAAGAAATAGCGAACACCGGGGAGCTGTTTTTT
CASSQEIANTGELFF
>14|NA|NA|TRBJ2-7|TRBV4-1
TGCGCCAGCAGCCGGGCCGGGGCGCCCGATCAGGAGTACTTC
CASSRAGAPDQEYF
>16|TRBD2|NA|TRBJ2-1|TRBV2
TGTGCCAGCAGCGACCGAGCGGGGGCCCGGAACAATGAGCAGTTCTTC
CASSDRAGARNNEQFF
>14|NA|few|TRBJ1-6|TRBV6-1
TGTGCCAGCAGTCCGGGACCCCCAAGCTCACCCCTCCACTTT
CASSPGPPSSPLHF
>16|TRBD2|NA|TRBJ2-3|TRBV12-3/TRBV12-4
TGTGCCAGCAGGCGACCGGGACTAGAGGCTACAGATACGCAGTATTTT
CASRRPGLEATDTQYF
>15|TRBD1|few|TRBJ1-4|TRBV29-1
TGCAGCGTCAGAGAGCGGGACAGGACTAATGAAAAACTGTTTTTT
CSVRERDRTNEKLFF
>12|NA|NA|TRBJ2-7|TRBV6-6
TGTGCCAGCAGTTTGAGACTAGACTCATTTCTTTTC
CASSLRLDSFLF
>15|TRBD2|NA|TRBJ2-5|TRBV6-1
TGTGCCGGCCGAATCGGGGGGACTATCCCAGAGACCCAGTACTTC
CAGRIGGTIPETQYF
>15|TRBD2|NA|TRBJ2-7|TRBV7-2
TGTGCCAGCAGCTTCGCCGGGACTAGCGGCTACGAGCAGTACTTC
CASSFAGTSGYEQYF
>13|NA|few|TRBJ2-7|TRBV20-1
TGCAGTGCAAACGCGGACGGTTCCTACGAGCAGTACTTC
CSANADGSYEQYF
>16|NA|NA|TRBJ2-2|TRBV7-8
TGTGCCAGCAGCTCTATACCCGCTGGAGAGGCCGGGGAGCTGTTTTTT
CASSSIPAGEAGELFF
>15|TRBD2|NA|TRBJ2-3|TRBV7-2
TGTGCCAGCAGCTTTGCGGGCGGGGGGACATATACGCAGTATTTT
CASSFAGGGTYTQYF
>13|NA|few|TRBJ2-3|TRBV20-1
TGCAGTGCTAGGGGACGGAGCACAGATACGCAGTATTTT
CSARGRSTDTQYF
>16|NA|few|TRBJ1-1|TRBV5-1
TGCGCCAGCAGCTCTAATCCCGGGACACGAAACACTGAAGCTTTCTTT
CASSSNPGTRNTEAFF
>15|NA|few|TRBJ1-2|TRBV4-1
TGCGCCAGCAGCCAAGACGACCAGGGTATCTATGGCTACACCTTC
CASSQDDQGIYGYTF
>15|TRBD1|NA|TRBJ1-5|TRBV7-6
TGTGCCAGCAGCTTAGTACCGCCAGGGGGCCGGTGTTGGCATTTT
CASSLVPPGGRCWHF
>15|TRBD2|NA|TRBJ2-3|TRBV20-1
TGCAGTGCTAGGCGCGGGGGGCCTAACACAGATACGCAGTATTTT
CSARRGGPNTDTQYF
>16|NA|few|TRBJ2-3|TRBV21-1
TGTGCCAGCGCCGAGGGAGGGGCCAGGGGCACAGATACGCAGTATTTT
CASAEGGARGTDTQYF
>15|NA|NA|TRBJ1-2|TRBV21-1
TGTGCCAGCAGCAGATCCCGGGACACAAACTATGGCTACACCTTC
CASSRSRDTNYGYTF
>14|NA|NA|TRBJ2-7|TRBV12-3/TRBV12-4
TGTGCCAGCAGTTATGACAGGTTCGCCTACGAGCAGTACTTC
CASSYDRFAYEQYF
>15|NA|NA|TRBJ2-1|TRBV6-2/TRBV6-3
TGTGCCAGCAGTCCGGGATCCTCCCAATACAATGAGCAGTTCTTC
CASSPGSSQYNEQFF
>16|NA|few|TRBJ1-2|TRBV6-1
TGTGCCAGCAGTGAACACGTCGGGGTTTTCCTCTATGGCTACACCTTC
CASSEHVGVFLYGYTF
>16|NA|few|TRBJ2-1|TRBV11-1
TGTGCCAGCAGCTTACCGGGGGTTCCCTTTTACAATGAGCAGTTCTTC
CASSLPGVPFYNEQFF
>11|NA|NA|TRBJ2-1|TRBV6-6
TGTGCCAGCGAATGGGAGGCGGGGCAGTTCTTC
CASEWEAGQFF
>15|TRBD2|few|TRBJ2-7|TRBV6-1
TGTGCCAGCAGCCCCACAACGAGCGGGAGAAGCGAGCAGTACTTC
CASSPTTSGRSEQYF
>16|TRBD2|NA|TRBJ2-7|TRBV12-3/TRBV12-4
TGTGCCAGCAGTTTAGCGGGGGGAGCGGGGATCAACGAGCAGTACTTC
CASSLAGGAGINEQYF
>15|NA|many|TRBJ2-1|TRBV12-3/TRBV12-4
TGTGCCAGCAGTTTTCTTGGACAGAACTACAATGAGCAGTTCTTC
CASSFLGQNYNEQFF
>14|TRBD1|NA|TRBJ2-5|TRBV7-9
TGTGCCAGCAGCTGGTCCAGGGGGCAAGAGACCCAGTACTTC
CASSWSRGQETQYF